This T cell receptor beta chain was sequenced for a study of shared clonotypes between healthy human individuals. Broader study findings: Naive subsets, compared against memory subsets, generally had larger estimated richness values.

CD45RO-negative cells were positively selected for CCR7, leaving out terminally differentiated effector memory CD45RA+ cells. The study enrolled healthy HIV-negative adults without recent acute infections or vaccinations as donors. CDR1 and CDR2 (germline): LNHDA, SQIVND (reference sequence). The CDR3 extends over 17 amino acids. Germline trimming cut 4 bases from V and 4 bases from J; bases unmatched to any gene: 11. In regard to this clone: The antigen is not known.

Approximately 30,000 T cell genomes (about 210 ng DNA) went into each sorted-subset replicate. This table comes from immunoSEQ multiplex PCR, and its TCRdb copy is limited to in-frame clones, with some not included. In the table there are millions of clones, roughly 91% of which are singletons. Input material: naive CD8+ T cells from PBMCs. The genes are TRBV19 and TRBJ2-3, with 10 bases lining up with TRBD2. The TCR sequence derives from a man aged 18 to 29 in good health. Some clones in this sample may be carry-over from other donors' samples. The CDR3 nucleotides read TGTGCCAGTAGTAGCCCGGGACTAGCGTGGGGGGCAGATACGCAGTATTTT. It yields the protein CASSSPGLAWGADTQYF.